This T cell receptor (beta chain) appears in the sequencing data of a study of CD8+ T cells in alopecia areata. Study-level results: For patients receiving tofacitinib, scalp clonality and expanded CD8+ clones among the top 100 significantly decreased.

Treatment in this sample: oral pan-JAK inhibitor, 5-10 mg twice daily. On this clone: The antigen is unknown.

Reverse transcribed after extraction, RNA yielded cDNA as the sequencing template. Some clones are missing from TCRdb's copy, which holds only in-frame ones; the method was immunoSEQ multiplex PCR. The table lists fewer than 110,000 clones, roughly 84% of them singletons, with over 20% in the top ten. The receptor was isolated from a human donor with alopecia areata. Sequencing used CD8+ T cells sorted from blood, obtained at week 24, from a patient treated with tofacitinib.

The CDR3 DNA is TGTGCCAGCAGCCAAGAAGAACAGGGGACTTTCGGTGAAAAACTGTTTTTT. Translating gives CASSQEEQGTFGEKLFF. The chain links TRBV4-2 to TRBJ1-4; TRBD1 matches 7 bases. V lost 0 bases to trimming and J lost 7 bases; unmatched junction nucleotides: 11. The germline CDR1 and CDR2 sequences are LGHNA and YNFKEQ. The CDR3 runs to 17 residues.